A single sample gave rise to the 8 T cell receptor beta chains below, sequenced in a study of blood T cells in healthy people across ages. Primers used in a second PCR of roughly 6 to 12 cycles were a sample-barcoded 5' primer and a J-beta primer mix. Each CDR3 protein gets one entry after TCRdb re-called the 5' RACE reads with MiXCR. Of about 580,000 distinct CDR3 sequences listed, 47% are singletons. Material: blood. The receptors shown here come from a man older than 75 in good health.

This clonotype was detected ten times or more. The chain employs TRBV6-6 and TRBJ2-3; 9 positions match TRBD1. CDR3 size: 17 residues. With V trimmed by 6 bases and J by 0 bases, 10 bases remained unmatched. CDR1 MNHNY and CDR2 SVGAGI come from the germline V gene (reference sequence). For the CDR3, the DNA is TGTGCCAGCAGCCGACGGGACAGGGTAGGAAGCACAGATACGCAGTATTTT. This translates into CASSRRDRVGSTDTQYF.

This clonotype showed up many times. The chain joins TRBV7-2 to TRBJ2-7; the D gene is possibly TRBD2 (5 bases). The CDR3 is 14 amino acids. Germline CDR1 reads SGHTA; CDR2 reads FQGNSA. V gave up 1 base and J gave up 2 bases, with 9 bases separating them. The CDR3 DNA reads TGTGCCAGCAGCTTAGTTGGCGGGCCCTACGAGCAGTACTTC. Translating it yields CASSLVGGPYEQYF.

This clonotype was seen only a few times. This chain's CDR3 is CSATTDGRPYEQYF. In DNA form, the CDR3 reads TGCAGTGCTACAACGGACGGTCGTCCCTACGAGCAGTACTTC. The chain employs TRBV20-1 and TRBJ2-7; D is ambiguous. The germline V gene encodes CDR1 DFQATT and CDR2 SNEGSKA (reference sequence). V was clipped by 4 bases and J by 2 bases, with 15 bases between them. The CDR3 length is 14 residues.

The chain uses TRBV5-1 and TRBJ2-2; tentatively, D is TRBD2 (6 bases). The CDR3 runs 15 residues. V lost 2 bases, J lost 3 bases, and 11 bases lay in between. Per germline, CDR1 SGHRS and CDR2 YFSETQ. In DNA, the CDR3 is TGCGCCAGCAGCTTAGCAGGCGGGGACACCGGGGAGCTGTTTTTT. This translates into CASSLAGGDTGELFF.

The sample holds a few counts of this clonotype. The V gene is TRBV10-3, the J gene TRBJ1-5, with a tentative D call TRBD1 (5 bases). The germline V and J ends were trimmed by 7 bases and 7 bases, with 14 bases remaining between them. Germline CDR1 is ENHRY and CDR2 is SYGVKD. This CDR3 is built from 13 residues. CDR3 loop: CAITDYEGQPQHF. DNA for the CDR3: TGTGCCATCACCGATTACGAGGGGCAGCCCCAGCATTTT.

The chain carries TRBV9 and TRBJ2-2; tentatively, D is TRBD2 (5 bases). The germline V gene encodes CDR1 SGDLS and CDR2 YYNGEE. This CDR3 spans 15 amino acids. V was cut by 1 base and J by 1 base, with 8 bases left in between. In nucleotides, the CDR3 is TGTGCCAGCAGCGTAAGCGGACTGAACACCGGGGAGCTGTTTTTT. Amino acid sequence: CASSVSGLNTGELFF. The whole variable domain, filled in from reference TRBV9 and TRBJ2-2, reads DSGVTQTPKHLITATGQRVTLRCSPRSGDLSVYWYQQSLDQGLQFLIQYYNGEERAKGNILERFSAQQFPDLHSELNLSSLELGDSALYFCASSVSGLNTGELFFGEGSRLTVL.

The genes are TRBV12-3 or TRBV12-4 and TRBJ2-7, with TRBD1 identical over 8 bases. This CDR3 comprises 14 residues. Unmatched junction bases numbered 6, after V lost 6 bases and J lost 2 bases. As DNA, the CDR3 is TGTGCCAGCAGCTTGACAGGGGACCCCTACGAGCAGTACTTC. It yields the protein CASSLTGDPYEQYF.

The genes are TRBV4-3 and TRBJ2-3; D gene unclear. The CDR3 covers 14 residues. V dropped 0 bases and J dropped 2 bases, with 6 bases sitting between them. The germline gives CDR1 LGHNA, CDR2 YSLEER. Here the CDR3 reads CASSQDPFTDTQYF. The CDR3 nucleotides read TGCGCCAGCAGCCAAGATCCCTTCACAGATACGCAGTATTTT.